The rows below give T cell receptor beta chains drawn from one sample of a study of type 1 and type 2 diabetes patients. TCRdb passed the multiplex PCR reads through MiXCR, listing each CDR3 protein once. In the table there are fewer than 300,000 distinct CDR3 sequences, roughly 48% of which are singletons. Sequences were obtained from peripheral blood mononuclear cells (PBMCs). Receptors originate from a man younger than 35 with type 2 diabetes. CDR3s include the opening cysteine and the closing phenylalanine or tryptophan. The D gene is left open where the match is weak. Clone size is stated in some rows and not others, as once, few, many or a class when expanded.

CDR3nt	CDR3aa	j_gene	d_gene	abundance	v_gene
TGTGCCAGCTATGGTAGCGGGAGGCAGACCTACGAGCAGTACTTC	CASYGSGRQTYEQYF	TRBJ2-7	TRBD2	few	TRBV6-5
TGCGCCAGCAGTGAAGAGAACACTGAAGCTTTCTTT	CASSEENTEAFF	TRBJ1-1	.	.	TRBV10-2
TGTGCCAGCAGCACCTGGGACAGGGATGAAAAACTGTTTTTT	CASSTWDRDEKLFF	TRBJ1-4	TRBD1	.	TRBV9
TGTGCCAGCATGACTAGTTCTGATACGCAGTATTTT	CASMTSSDTQYF	TRBJ2-3	.	.	TRBV25-1
TGTGCCAGCAGCCGAGCAACAGGCTCACAGCCCCAGCATTTT	CASSRATGSQPQHF	TRBJ1-5	.	.	TRBV28
TGTGCCAGCAGCCAAGAGCCCAGCGGGCCCGGGGAGCTGTTTTTT	CASSQEPSGPGELFF	TRBJ2-2	.	.	TRBV4-2
TGTGCCAGCAGCGGACAGGGTCCCAACTATGGCTACACCTTC	CASSGQGPNYGYTF	TRBJ1-2	TRBD1	.	TRBV5-8
TGTGCCAGCTATGACCTTGGCGGCACGGGAGACACCGGGGAGCTGTTTTTT	CASYDLGGTGDTGELFF	TRBJ2-2	.	few	TRBV6-6
TGCGCCAGCAGCTTGGAAGGGACCCGAGGACACCCTTACGCCACAGATACGCAGTATTTT	CASSLEGTRGHPYATDTQYF	TRBJ2-3	.	.	TRBV5-1
TGTGCCAGCAGTGAACTAGCGGCGGAGGGGTACGAGCAGTACTTC	CASSELAAEGYEQYF	TRBJ2-7	TRBD2	few	TRBV2
TGTGCCAGCAGACCCGAGGACAGGGCGGTCTATAATTCACCCCTCCACTTT	CASRPEDRAVYNSPLHF	TRBJ1-6	TRBD1	few	TRBV28
TGTGCCTGGAGTAAACAGGGGTTCGACGAGCAGCCCCAGCATTTT	CAWSKQGFDEQPQHF	TRBJ1-5	TRBD1	.	TRBV30
TGTGCCAGCAGTTATGGCGGGAGTATCTACAATGAGCAGTTCTTC	CASSYGGSIYNEQFF	TRBJ2-1	TRBD2	few	TRBV6-5
TGTGCCAGTAGTATGGGCTTCCTCACAGATACGCAGTATTTT	CASSMGFLTDTQYF	TRBJ2-3	.	.	TRBV19
TGTGCCGGCAGTTTGGCCACCGGGGAGCTGTTTTTT	CAGSLATGELFF	TRBJ2-2	.	once	TRBV10-3
TGCAGTGCTAAGGTGTCTGGGAATCAGCCCCAGCATTTT	CSAKVSGNQPQHF	TRBJ1-5	.	many	TRBV20-1
TGTGCCAGCAGTTACTATTTCTATACGGAGCAGTACTTC	CASSYYFYTEQYF	TRBJ2-7	.	.	TRBV6-6
TGTGCCAGTGGCGGGTACGGGGGTGGCTACACCTTC	CASGGYGGGYTF	TRBJ1-2	.	.	TRBV19
TGCGCCAGCAGCTTCTGGGACAGCAAGAACAATGAGCAGTTCTTC	CASSFWDSKNNEQFF	TRBJ2-1	TRBD1	few	TRBV5-1
TGTGCCATCAGCAGGGAACCTACCTACGAGCAGTACTTC	CAISREPTYEQYF	TRBJ2-7	.	.	TRBV10-3
TGCAGCGTTGAAGTATGGGACAGCTCTTACAATGGGCAGTTCTTC	CSVEVWDSSYNGQFF	TRBJ2-1	TRBD1	.	TRBV29-1
TGCGCCAGCAGCCCCGGGACAGGGTGGGGAAACACCATATATTTT	CASSPGTGWGNTIYF	TRBJ1-3	TRBD1	.	TRBV4-3
TGTGCCAGCACGGTGCGGGGGGGCCATCCCGGGACAGATACGCAGTATTTT	CASTVRGGHPGTDTQYF	TRBJ2-3	TRBD2	.	TRBV2
TGCGCTAGCAGCCAGTCAGGGCCCGGGGAGCTGTTTTTT	CASSQSGPGELFF	TRBJ2-2	.	few	TRBV4-1